This T cell receptor beta chain is from a study of T cell responses to AZD1222 COVID-19 vaccine. Profiling relied on immunoSEQ multiplex PCR, and the TCRdb table lists in-frame clones only, not all of them. This table holds roughly 140,000 clones, approximately 89% found once. The CDR3 spans 15 residues. Trimming took off 2 bases at V and 0 bases at J, with 9 bases between the two ends. Germline V gene lookup returns CDR1 SGDLS and CDR2 YYNGEE. The chain links TRBV9 to TRBJ1-3; TRBD1 is a possible D gene (6 bases). Sequenced here: peripheral blood, sampled on day 0 of AZD1222 vaccination. The receptor comes from an adult in good health. CDR3 in amino acids: CASSVDRSSGNTIYF. CDR3 DNA: TGTGCCAGCAGCGTCGACAGGAGCTCTGGAAACACCATATATTTT. The full variable domain, its missing parts supplied by reference TRBV9 and TRBJ1-3, is DSGVTQTPKHLITATGQRVTLRCSPRSGDLSVYWYQQSLDQGLQFLIQYYNGEERAKGNILERFSAQQFPDLHSELNLSSLELGDSALYFCASSVDRSSGNTIYFGEGSWLTVV.